What follows are 7 T cell receptor beta chains derived from one specimen sequenced in a study of T-cell reconstitution after alpha-beta-depleted transplantation in children. TCRbeta library preparation incorporated unique molecular identifiers. Each CDR3 protein is one row after TCRdb ran MiXCR on the PCR reads. Seen here are about 260,000 distinct CDR3 sequences, more than 9% observed once, and the top ten hold about 25%. Here the sequenced sample was peripheral blood, taken 180 days after TCRalphabeta/CD19-depleted stem cell transplant. The receptors derive from a male patient between 2 and 10 years old who had a stem cell transplant for chronic granulomatous disease, so the T cells may come from the graft donor.

The CDR3 reads CASSPNRGASDTQYF. CDR3 DNA sequence: TGTGCCAGCAGCCCAAACCGGGGGGCCTCAGATACGCAGTATTTT. This chain connects TRBV13 to TRBJ2-3, with D perhaps TRBD2 (7 bases). CDR1 and CDR2 from the germline V gene are PRHDT and FYEKMQ (reference sequence). The CDR3 loop spans 15 amino acids. V shed 5 bases and J shed 4 bases, with 16 bases lying between them.

A remark on this clonotype: Since a much larger clone is just one base distant, this may be a read error. The chain employs TRBV7-2 and TRBJ2-1; tentative D call: TRBD2 (6 bases). Germline values: CDR1 SGHTA, CDR2 FQGNSA. The CDR3 extends over 16 amino acids. Trimming stripped 1 base from V and 0 bases from J, with 10 bases between. The CDR3 spells CASSLDGGVSYNEQFF. DNA of the CDR3: TGTGCCAGCAGCTTAGATGGAGGGGTCTCCTACAATGAGCAGTTCTTC.

This clonotype has ten or more counts. V and J are TRBV27 and TRBJ2-3, with 9 bases that match TRBD1. Germline V lookup: CDR1 MNHEY, CDR2 SMNVEV (reference sequence). The CDR3 totals 15 residues. The V gene end was trimmed by 6 bases and the J gene end by 2 bases; junction bases not matched to a gene: 6. CDR3 DNA: TGTGCCAGCAGAAAACAGGGGGCCCTCACAGATACGCAGTATTTT. Protein: CASRKQGALTDTQYF.

This clonotype was seen at least ten times. The chain combines TRBV12-1 with TRBJ2-1; TRBD2, the table's D call, was not compared with the DNA. TRBV12-1 counts as a pseudogene. The length of the CDR3 is 24 residues. The CDR3 loop is CASSFDGRRTAGTSGKGSYNEQFF. CDR3 in DNA: TGTGCCAGCAGCTTTGATGGACGACGGACAGCCGGGACTAGCGGGAAGGGCTCCTACAATGAGCAGTTCTTC.

Turning to this clonotype: This may be a read error, as it is one base from a much larger clone. The rearrangement links TRBV29-1 to TRBJ2-2; D is ambiguous. Germline assignment: CDR1 SQVTM and CDR2 ANQGSEA. CDR3 length: 14 amino acids. In nucleotides, the CDR3 is TGCAGCGTTGAAGTAGGGCAGAACATCGGGGAGCTGTTTTTT. It encodes CSVEVGQNIGELFF.

Many counts were recorded for this clonotype. The gene calls are TRBV15 and TRBJ1-5; D is uncertain. Per the germline V gene, CDR1 is LNHNV and CDR2 is YYDKDF (reference sequence). The ends were cut back, 0 bases at V and 1 base at J, with 7 bases in the middle. CDR3 length equals 15 residues. The CDR3 spells CATSRDSRSNQPQHF. In DNA form, the CDR3 reads TGTGCCACCAGCAGAGATTCCAGGAGCAATCAGCCCCAGCATTTT.

This clonotype was found many times. The rearrangement links TRBV20-1 to TRBJ1-4; unclear D gene. The CDR3 runs to 11 residues. The V gene lost 5 bases and the J gene lost 6 bases, with 7 bases spanning the gap. Germline CDR1 is DFQATT and CDR2 is SNEGSKA (reference sequence). The CDR3 spells CSAGPHEKLFF. The CDR3 region has the DNA TGCAGTGCTGGCCCTCATGAAAAACTGTTTTTT.